A selection of T cell receptor beta chains follows, all from one sample in a study of circulating and synovial CD4+ cells in juvenile arthritis. TCRdb keeps only in-frame clones here, not all; method: immunoSEQ multiplex PCR. The profile shows under 40,000 clones, just over 90% of them singletons. Sequencing input: CD4+ T cells from blood. Receptor source: a human donor with juvenile idiopathic arthritis. Both conserved end residues are part of each CDR3. The D gene is left open where the match is weak.

NA,TRBV11-2,TRBJ2-5,TGTGCCAGCAGTTTCCGATGGGACTTTGGCCGAATTGGGGAGACCCAGTACTTC,CASSFRWDFGRIGETQYF
NA,TRBV7-2,TRBJ1-2,TGTGCCAGCACCAACGAGGGGGGGATCTATGGCTACACCTTC,CASTNEGGIYGYTF
NA,TRBV9,TRBJ2-1,TGTGCCAGCAGCGTAGCGACTACTAATGAGCAGTTCTTC,CASSVATTNEQFF
NA,TRBV5-1,TRBJ1-2,TGCGCCAGCAGCCCCTCGGGGTACGGCTACACCTTC,CASSPSGYGYTF
NA,TRBV7-8,TRBJ2-7,TGTGCCAGCAGCCCCCGCGGAGCCAGCTCCTACGAGCAGTACTTC,CASSPRGASSYEQYF
TRBD2,TRBV18,TRBJ2-1,TGTGCCAGCTCGATGGGACTAGCGGGAGAAAATGAGCAGTTCTTC,CASSMGLAGENEQFF
NA,TRBV18,TRBJ2-3,TGTGCCAGCTCACCAAACAGCTACTCTAGCACAGATACGCAGTATTTT,CASSPNSYSSTDTQYF
NA,TRBV10-3,TRBJ2-5,TGTGCCATCAGTGGTACAAGCCAAGAGACCCAGTACTTC,CAISGTSQETQYF
TRBD1,TRBV29-1,TRBJ1-1,TGCAGCGCTGACAGGGGATCCACTGAAGCTTTCTTT,CSADRGSTEAFF
TRBD1,TRBV5-6,TRBJ1-1,TGTGCCAGCAGCCTAGGGGGCCCTACTGAAGCTTTCTTT,CASSLGGPTEAFF
TRBD2,TRBV4-2,TRBJ2-5,TGTGCCAGCAGCCAAGAACTAGCGGGAGCGGAGACCCAGTACTTC,CASSQELAGAETQYF
NA,TRBV14,TRBJ2-3,TGTGCCAGCAGCCAAGGAAACTACCGATCAGATACGCAGTATTTT,CASSQGNYRSDTQYF
NA,TRBV6-5,TRBJ2-3,TGTGCCTCGGCGGACAAGATGGATACGCAGTATTTT,CASADKMDTQYF
TRBD1,TRBV25-1,TRBJ1-2,TGTGCCAGCAGTAGGGGACAGGGAAACTATGGCTACACCTTC,CASSRGQGNYGYTF
TRBD1,TRBV30,TRBJ2-5,TGTGCCTGGGTCGGGACAGCCCAAGAGACCCAGTACTTC,CAWVGTAQETQYF
NA,TRBV5-1,TRBJ2-1,TGCGCCAGCAGCTTATCCCGGACAGCCAATGAGCAGTTCTTC,CASSLSRTANEQFF
NA,TRBV6-1,TRBJ1-2,TGTGCCAGCAGTGAATCCAGGGCCCCGGGGGGATATGGCTACACCTTC,CASSESRAPGGYGYTF
NA,TRBV5-4,TRBJ1-3,TGTGCCAGCGCCGACGACAGTTGGAACACCATATATTTT,CASADDSWNTIYF
NA,TRBV2,TRBJ2-5,TGTGCCCTCCAAGAGACCCAGTACTTC,CALQETQYF
TRBD1,TRBV6-6,TRBJ2-1,TGTGCCAGCAGGAACGGTCAGGGGGCTGAGCAGTTCTTC,CASRNGQGAEQFF
TRBD1,TRBV5-1,TRBJ1-2,TGCGCCAGCAGCCTACAGGGGGGGAACTATGGCTACACCTTC,CASSLQGGNYGYTF
TRBD2,TRBV5-6,TRBJ2-5,TGTGCCAGCAGCTTGAGTAGCGGGAGGGCCGGAGAGACCCAGTACTTC,CASSLSSGRAGETQYF
TRBD2,TRBV9,TRBJ2-5,TGTGCCAGCAGCGTATACCAGGGCGGGGGAGAGACCCAGTACTTC,CASSVYQGGGETQYF
TRBD1,TRBV4-1,TRBJ2-7,TGCGCCAGCAGCCCCGGACAGGCTTCCTCCTACGAGCAGTACTTC,CASSPGQASSYEQYF
TRBD1,TRBV25-1,TRBJ2-3,TGTGCCAGCAGTGAACGTCGCAGGGGGACCACAGATACGCAGTATTTT,CASSERRRGTTDTQYF
NA,TRBV6-1,TRBJ1-1,TGTGCCAGCAGTACAGGGAACACTGAAGCTTTCTTT,CASSTGNTEAFF
NA,TRBV2,TRBJ2-3,TGTGCCAGTCTTGAGGGAGATACGCAGTATTTT,CASLEGDTQYF
NA,TRBV18,TRBJ2-4,TGTGCCAGCTCACGTGGGGGCAGCACCAAAAACATTCAGTACTTC,CASSRGGSTKNIQYF
NA,TRBV7-8,TRBJ2-3,TGTGCCAGCAGCTTACTAAGACAACTCACAGATACGCAGTATTTT,CASSLLRQLTDTQYF
NA,TRBV5-1,TRBJ2-7,TGCGCCAGCAGCTTGCACAGGGAGTACGAGCAGTACTTC,CASSLHREYEQYF
NA,TRBV5-1,TRBJ1-6,TGCGCCAGCAGCTTGGCCGGGTCGTTCTATTCACCCCTCCACTTT,CASSLAGSFYSPLHF
TRBD1,TRBV28,TRBJ2-7,TGTGCCAGCAGTCGACAGGGAACCTACGAGCAGTACTTC,CASSRQGTYEQYF
NA,TRBV15,TRBJ1-3,TGTGCCACCAGCAGAGATTGGGCAGGGGCTGGAAACACCATATATTTT,CATSRDWAGAGNTIYF
NA,TRBV10-3,TRBJ1-1,TGTGCCATCAGGTTTACAGCGAACACTGAAGCTTTCTTT,CAIRFTANTEAFF
NA,TRBV5-1,TRBJ1-1,TGCGCCAGCAGCTCGGGACGGACAGATGAAGCTTTCTTT,CASSSGRTDEAFF
NA,TRBV6-1,TRBJ1-3,TGTGCCAGCAGTCCAAAGAGGAGCTCTGGAAACACCATATATTTT,CASSPKRSSGNTIYF
TRBD1,TRBV28,TRBJ2-2,TGTGCCAGCAGTTCCCCGGGACAGGGTATCCCCGGGGAGCTGTTTTTT,CASSSPGQGIPGELFF
NA,TRBV11-2,TRBJ1-2,TGTGCCAGCAGCCCATGGAGGGACCGGAACTATGGCTACACCTTC,CASSPWRDRNYGYTF
NA,TRBV27,TRBJ2-3,TGTGCCAGCAGTTCTCTATCCCGACTAGTTACAGATACGCAGTATTTT,CASSSLSRLVTDTQYF